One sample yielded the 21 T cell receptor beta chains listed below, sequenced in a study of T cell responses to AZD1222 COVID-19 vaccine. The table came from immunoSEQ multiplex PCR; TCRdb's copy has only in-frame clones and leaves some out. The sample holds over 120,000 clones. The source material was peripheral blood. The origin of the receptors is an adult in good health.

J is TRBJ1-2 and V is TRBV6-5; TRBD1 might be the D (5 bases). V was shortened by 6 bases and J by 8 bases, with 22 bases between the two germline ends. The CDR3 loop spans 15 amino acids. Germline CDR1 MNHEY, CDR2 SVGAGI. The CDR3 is CASSPRQGHRKGYTF. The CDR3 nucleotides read TGTGCCAGCAGCCCCAGGCAAGGACACAGGAAGGGCTACACCTTC.

CDR3 residues: CASSSQQGLGEAFF. The CDR3, as DNA: TGTGCCAGCAGCTCCCAACAGGGATTGGGTGAAGCTTTCTTT. The J gene is TRBJ1-1, the V gene TRBV11-3, with D perhaps matching TRBD1 (6 bases). The CDR3 length is 14 residues. The V and J ends lost 4 bases and 7 bases respectively, with 16 bases between them. Germline CDR1 and CDR2: SGHNT and YENEEA.

CDR3 in DNA: TGCAGCGTTGAAGACGGGCAACGAGACTACGAGCAGTACTTC. The encoded protein is CSVEDGQRDYEQYF. This chain connects TRBV29-1 to TRBJ2-7; D remains ambiguous. The germline V gene encodes CDR1 SQVTM and CDR2 ANQGSEA. V was cut by 0 bases and J by 3 bases, with 12 bases left in between. The CDR3 covers 14 residues.

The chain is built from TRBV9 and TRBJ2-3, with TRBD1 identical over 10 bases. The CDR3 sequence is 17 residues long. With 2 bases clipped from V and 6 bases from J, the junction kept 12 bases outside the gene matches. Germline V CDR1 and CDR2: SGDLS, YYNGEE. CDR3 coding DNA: TGTGCCAGCAGCGTCCTCCCGGGACAGGGGACGGATGATACGCAGTATTTT. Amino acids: CASSVLPGQGTDDTQYF. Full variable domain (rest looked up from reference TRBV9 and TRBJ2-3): DSGVTQTPKHLITATGQRVTLRCSPRSGDLSVYWYQQSLDQGLQFLIQYYNGEERAKGNILERFSAQQFPDLHSELNLSSLELGDSALYFCASSVLPGQGTDDTQYFGPGTRLTVL.

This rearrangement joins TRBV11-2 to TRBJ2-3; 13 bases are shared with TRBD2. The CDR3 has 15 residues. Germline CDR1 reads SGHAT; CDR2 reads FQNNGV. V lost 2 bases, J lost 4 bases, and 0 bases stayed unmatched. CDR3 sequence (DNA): TGTGCCAGCAGCTTAACTAGCGGGGGGGCAGATACGCAGTATTTT. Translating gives CASSLTSGGADTQYF. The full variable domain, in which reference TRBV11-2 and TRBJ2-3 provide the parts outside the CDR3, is EAGVAQSPRYKIIEKRQSVAFWCNPISGHATLYWYQQILGQGPKLLIQFQNNGVVDDSQLPKDRFSAERLKGVDSTLKIQPAKLEDSAVYLCASSLTSGGADTQYFGPGTRLTVL.

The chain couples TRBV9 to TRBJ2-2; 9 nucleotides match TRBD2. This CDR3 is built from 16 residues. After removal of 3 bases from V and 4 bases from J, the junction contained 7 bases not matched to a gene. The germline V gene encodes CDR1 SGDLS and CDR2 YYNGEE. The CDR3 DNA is TGTGCCAGCAGCGCCCCACTAGCGGGTCCCACCGGGGAGCTGTTTTTT. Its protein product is CASSAPLAGPTGELFF.

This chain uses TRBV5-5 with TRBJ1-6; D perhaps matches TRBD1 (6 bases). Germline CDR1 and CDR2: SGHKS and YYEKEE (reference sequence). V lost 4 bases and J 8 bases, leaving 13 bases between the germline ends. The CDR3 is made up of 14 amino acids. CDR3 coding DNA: TGTGCCAGCAGCCCACGGGGGCGGGATTCACCCCTCCACTTT. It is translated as CASSPRGRDSPLHF.

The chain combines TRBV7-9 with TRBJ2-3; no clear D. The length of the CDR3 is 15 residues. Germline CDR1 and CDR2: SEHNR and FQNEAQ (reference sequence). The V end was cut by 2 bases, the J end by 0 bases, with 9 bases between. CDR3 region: CASSLRRRSTDTQYF. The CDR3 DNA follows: TGTGCCAGCAGCTTAAGGCGACGAAGCACAGATACGCAGTATTTT.

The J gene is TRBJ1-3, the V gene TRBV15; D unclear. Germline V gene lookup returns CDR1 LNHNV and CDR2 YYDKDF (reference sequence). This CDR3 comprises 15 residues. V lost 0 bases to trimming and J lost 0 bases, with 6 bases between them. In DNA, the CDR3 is TGTGCCACCAGCAGAGACAGGAGCTCTGGAAACACCATATATTTT. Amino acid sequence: CATSRDRSSGNTIYF.

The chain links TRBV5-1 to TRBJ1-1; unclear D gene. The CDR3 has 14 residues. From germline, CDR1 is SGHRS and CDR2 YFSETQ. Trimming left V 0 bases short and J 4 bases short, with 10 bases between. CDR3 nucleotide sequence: TGCGCCAGCAGCTTGGGTGGGGTACGCACTGAAGCTTTCTTT. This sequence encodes CASSLGGVRTEAFF. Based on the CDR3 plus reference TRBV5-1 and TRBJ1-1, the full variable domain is KAGVTQTPRYLIKTRGQQVTLSCSPISGHRSVSWYQQTPGQGLQFLFEYFSETQRNKGNFPGRFSGRQFSNSRSEMNVSTLELGDSALYLCASSLGGVRTEAFFGQGTRLTVV.

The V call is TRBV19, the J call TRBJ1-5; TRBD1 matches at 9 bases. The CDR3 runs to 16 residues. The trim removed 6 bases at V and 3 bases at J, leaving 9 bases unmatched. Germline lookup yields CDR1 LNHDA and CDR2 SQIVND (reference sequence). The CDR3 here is CASSSPGQGFNQPQHF. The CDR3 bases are TGTGCCAGTAGCTCACCGGGACAGGGATTCAATCAGCCCCAGCATTTT.

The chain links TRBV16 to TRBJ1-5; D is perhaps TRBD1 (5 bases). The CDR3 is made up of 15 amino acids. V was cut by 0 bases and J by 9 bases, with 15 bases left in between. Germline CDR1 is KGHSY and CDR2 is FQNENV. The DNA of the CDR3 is TGTGCCAGCAGCCAATCGGGGCAGGGATTATGGCCCCAGCATTTT. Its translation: CASSQSGQGLWPQHF. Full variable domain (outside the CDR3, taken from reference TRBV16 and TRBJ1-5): GEEVAQTPKHLVRGEGQKAKLYCAPIKGHSYVFWYQQVLKNEFKFLISFQNENVFDETGMPKERFSAKCLPNSPCSLEIQATKLEDSAVYFCASSQSGQGLWPQHFGDGTRLSIL.

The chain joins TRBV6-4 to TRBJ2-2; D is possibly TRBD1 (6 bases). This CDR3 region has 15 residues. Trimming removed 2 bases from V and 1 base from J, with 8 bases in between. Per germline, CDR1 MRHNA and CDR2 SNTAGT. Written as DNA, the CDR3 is TGTGCCAGCAGTGACCCGACAGGGAACACCGGGGAGCTGTTTTTT. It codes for CASSDPTGNTGELFF.

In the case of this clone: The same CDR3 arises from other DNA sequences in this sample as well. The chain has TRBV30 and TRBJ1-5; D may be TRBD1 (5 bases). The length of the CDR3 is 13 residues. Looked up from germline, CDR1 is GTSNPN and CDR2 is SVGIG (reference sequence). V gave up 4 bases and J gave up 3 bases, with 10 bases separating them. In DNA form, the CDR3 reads TGTGCCTGGAATTCGGGGGACAATCAGCCCCAGCATTTT. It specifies CAWNSGDNQPQHF. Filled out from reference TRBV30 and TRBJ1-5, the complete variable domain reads SQTIHQWPATLVQPVGSPLSLECTVEGTSNPNLYWYRQAAGRGLQLLFYSVGIGQISSEVPQNLSASRPQDRQFILSSKKLLLSDSGFYLCAWNSGDNQPQHFGDGTRLSIL.

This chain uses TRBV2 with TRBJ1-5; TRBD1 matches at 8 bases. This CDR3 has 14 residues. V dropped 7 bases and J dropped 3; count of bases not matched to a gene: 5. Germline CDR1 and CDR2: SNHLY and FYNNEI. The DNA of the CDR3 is TGTGCCAGCAATCGACAGGGGCCCAATCAGCCCCAGCATTTT. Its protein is CASNRQGPNQPQHF.

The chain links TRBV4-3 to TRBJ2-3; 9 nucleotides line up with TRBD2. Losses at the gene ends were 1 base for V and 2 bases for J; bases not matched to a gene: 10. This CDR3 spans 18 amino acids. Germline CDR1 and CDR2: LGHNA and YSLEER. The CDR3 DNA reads TGCGCCAGCAGCCAAGGTGGGGCTAGCGGGGACTCCACAGATACGCAGTATTTT. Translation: CASSQGGASGDSTDTQYF.

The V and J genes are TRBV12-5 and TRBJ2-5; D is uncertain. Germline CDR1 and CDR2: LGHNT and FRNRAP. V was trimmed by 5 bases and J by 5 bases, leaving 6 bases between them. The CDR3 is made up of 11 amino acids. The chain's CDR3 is CASGEWETQYF. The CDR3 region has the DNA TGTGCTAGTGGTGAGTGGGAGACCCAGTACTTC.

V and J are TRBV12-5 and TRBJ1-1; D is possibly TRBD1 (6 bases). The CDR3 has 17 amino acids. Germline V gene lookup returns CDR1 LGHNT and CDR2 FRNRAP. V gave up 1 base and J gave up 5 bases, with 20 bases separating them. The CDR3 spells CASGLAYIGGARTEAFF. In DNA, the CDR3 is TGTGCTAGTGGTTTGGCATATATCGGGGGGGCGAGAACTGAAGCTTTCTTT.

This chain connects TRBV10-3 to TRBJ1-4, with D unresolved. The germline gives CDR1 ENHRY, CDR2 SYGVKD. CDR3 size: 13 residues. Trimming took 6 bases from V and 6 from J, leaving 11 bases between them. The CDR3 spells CAIRGQEDEKLFF. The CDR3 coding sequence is TGTGCCATCAGGGGTCAGGAAGATGAAAAACTGTTTTTT.

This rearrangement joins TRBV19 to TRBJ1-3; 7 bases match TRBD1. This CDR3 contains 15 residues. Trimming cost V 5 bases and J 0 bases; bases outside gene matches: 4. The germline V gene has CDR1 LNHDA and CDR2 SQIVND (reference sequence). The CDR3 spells CASSVTGDSGNTIYF. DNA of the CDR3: TGTGCCAGTAGTGTTACAGGGGACTCTGGAAACACCATATATTTT.

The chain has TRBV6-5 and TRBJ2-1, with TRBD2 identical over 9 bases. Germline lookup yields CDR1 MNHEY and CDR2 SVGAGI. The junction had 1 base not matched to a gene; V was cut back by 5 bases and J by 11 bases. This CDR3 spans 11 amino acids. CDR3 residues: CASSLAGKQFF. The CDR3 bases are TGTGCCAGCAGTCTAGCGGGGAAGCAGTTCTTC.